A single sample gave rise to the 8 T cell receptor beta chains below, sequenced in a study of cytomegalovirus exposure and HLA in healthy donors. TCRdb keeps only in-frame clones here, not all; method: immunoSEQ multiplex PCR. The repertoire holds tens of thousands of clones, with roughly 90% as singletons. Sequences were obtained from PBMCs. Every receptor here comes from a man aged 30 to 45 in good health and CMV-seronegative.

The chain couples TRBV9 to TRBJ1-4; unclear D gene. The CDR3 has 13 residues. With 0 bases removed from V and 10 bases from J, the gap between germline ends came to 10 bases. Germline-derived CDR1 and CDR2 are SGDLS and YYNGEE. The CDR3 sequence: CASSVDGGGKLFF. CDR3 bases: TGTGCCAGCAGCGTAGATGGCGGCGGAAAACTGTTTTTT.

The rearrangement joins TRBV10-3 to TRBJ2-3; TRBD2 aligns across 9 bases. This CDR3 comprises 17 residues. Per the germline V gene, CDR1 is ENHRY and CDR2 is SYGVKD. Trimming cost V 6 bases and J 5 bases; bases outside gene matches: 15. This CDR3 is CAISAPLAGLTEDTQYF. CDR3 DNA sequence: TGTGCCATCAGCGCCCCGCTAGCGGGGCTCACCGAAGATACGCAGTATTTT.

This clone was seen only a few times. V is TRBV2 and J is TRBJ2-3, with TRBD2 as a possible D gene (5 bases). With 6 bases removed from V and 4 bases from J, the gap between germline ends came to 8 bases. This CDR3 contains 12 residues. Per the germline V gene, CDR1 is SNHLY and CDR2 is FYNNEI. DNA for the CDR3: TGTGCCAGCAGGACGGGGTCAGATACGCAGTATTTT. Protein product: CASRTGSDTQYF. The full variable domain, rest sourced from reference TRBV2 and TRBJ2-3, is EPEVTQTPSHQVTQMGQEVILRCVPISNHLYFYWYRQILGQKVEFLVSFYNNEISEKSEIFDDQFSVERPDGSNFTLKIRSTKLEDSAMYFCASRTGSDTQYFGPGTRLTVL.

This chain joins TRBV15 and TRBJ1-6; D ambiguous. The CDR3 totals 13 residues. The V end was cut by 5 bases, the J end by 8 bases, with 10 bases between. The germline V gene has CDR1 LNHNV and CDR2 YYDKDF (reference sequence). The CDR3 region is CATSLESDSPLHF. For the CDR3, the DNA is TGTGCCACCAGCCTAGAATCCGATTCACCCCTCCACTTT.

V is TRBV5-1 and J is TRBJ1-6, with a tentative D call TRBD1 (5 bases). V was trimmed by 5 bases and J by 7 bases, leaving 16 bases between them. This CDR3 contains 15 residues. Germline CDR1 is SGHRS and CDR2 is YFSETQ. CDR3 loop: CASSTTGDENSPLHF. CDR3 bases: TGCGCCAGCAGTACAACGGGGGACGAGAATTCACCCCTCCACTTT. Filled out from reference TRBV5-1 and TRBJ1-6, the complete variable domain reads KAGVTQTPRYLIKTRGQQVTLSCSPISGHRSVSWYQQTPGQGLQFLFEYFSETQRNKGNFPGRFSGRQFSNSRSEMNVSTLELGDSALYLCASSTTGDENSPLHFGNGTRLTVT.

This clone was detected once. The genes are TRBV29-1 and TRBJ2-7; 9 bases line up with TRBD2. From germline, CDR1 is SQVTM and CDR2 ANQGSEA. V lost 5 bases and J lost 2; bases outside the gene matches: 1. This CDR3 is built from 12 residues. CDR3 in amino acids: CSVSSGAYEQYF. The CDR3 DNA reads as TGCAGCGTTTCTAGCGGGGCCTACGAGCAGTACTTC.

The chain couples TRBV11-3 to TRBJ2-3; perhaps TRBD2 as D (5 bases). There are 16 residues in the CDR3. V gave up 1 base and J gave up 5 bases, with 16 bases separating them. Germline CDR1 and CDR2: SGHNT and YENEEA. The chain's CDR3 is CASSLGQPVGRDTQYF. The CDR3 DNA reads TGTGCCAGCAGCTTAGGTCAGCCCGTGGGGAGAGATACGCAGTATTTT.

The rearrangement uses TRBV2 and TRBJ1-1; no firm D call. Trimming took off 7 bases at V and 1 base at J, with 13 bases between the two ends. From germline, CDR1 is SNHLY and CDR2 FYNNEI. The CDR3 extends over 14 amino acids. CDR3 nucleotide sequence: TGTGCCAGCACTTTTATGGGCAGGAACACTGAAGCTTTCTTT. Translating it yields CASTFMGRNTEAFF.